Listed below are T cell receptor beta chains from one sample, sequenced in a study of CD8+ T cells in alopecia areata. Method: immunoSEQ multiplex PCR; TCRdb's copy keeps in-frame clones and lacks some. The table shows about 270,000 clones, with 50% to 75% occurring only once. Material: CD4+ T cells sorted from blood, obtained at week 52, from a patient treated with tofacitinib. These receptors were collected from a human donor with alopecia areata. Each CDR3 is given with its conserved first and last residue. D genes are given only for firm matches. Rows give clone size only sometimes, using once, few, many, or a class for an expanded clone.

clone_size,v_call,d_call,j_call,cdr3_nt,cdr3_aa
.,TRBV11-2,TRBD1,TRBJ2-3,TGTGCCAGCAGCGCCGACAGGGGAGGAAATACGCAGTATTTT,CASSADRGGNTQYF
many,TRBV4-1,.,TRBJ2-1,TGCGCCAGCAGCCGGATCGAAGGAGGGGAGCAGTTCTTC,CASSRIEGGEQFF
.,TRBV5-4,TRBD2,TRBJ2-5,TGTGCCAGCAGCAGTGGACTAGGAAGTGCGGAGACCCAGTACTTC,CASSSGLGSAETQYF
.,TRBV7-9,TRBD1,TRBJ2-7,TGTGCCAGCAGCTTAAGGACAGGCAATAACGAGCAGTACTTC,CASSLRTGNNEQYF
.,TRBV5-4,.,TRBJ1-2,TGTGCCAGCAGCTCAACAGGGTTTGATATTGACGATGGCTACACCTTC,CASSSTGFDIDDGYTF
once,TRBV10-3,.,TRBJ1-2,TGTGCCATCAGTGAGTCAAGCCCGGGGGCAGGGGAGGATGGCTACACCTTC,CAISESSPGAGEDGYTF
.,TRBV5-1,.,TRBJ2-7,TGCGCCAGCAGCTTGTTCTCTGCAGATTTCTACGAGCAGTACTTC,CASSLFSADFYEQYF
.,TRBV5-1,TRBD1,TRBJ1-1,TGCGCCAGCAGCGGACAGGGGGCATCTGAAGCTTTCTTT,CASSGQGASEAFF
.,TRBV29-1,TRBD1,TRBJ2-7,TGCAGCGTTCAAACAGGGGGATACGAGCAGTACTTC,CSVQTGGYEQYF
.,TRBV4-1,TRBD1,TRBJ1-2,TGCGCCAGCAGCCGAAGACAGGGGACTAACTATGGCTACACCTTC,CASSRRQGTNYGYTF
.,TRBV9,.,TRBJ2-5,TGTGCCAGCAGCGCCCCGGCGGGCGGGGACCAGTACTTC,CASSAPAGGDQYF
.,TRBV7-9,.,TRBJ2-5,TGTGCCAGCAGCTTGGGGACACATAAGGAGACCCAGTACTTC,CASSLGTHKETQYF
.,TRBV4-3,.,TRBJ1-1,TGCGCCAGCAGCCAAGGGACAGAATTCACTGAAGCTTTCTTT,CASSQGTEFTEAFF
.,TRBV5-1,TRBD1,TRBJ2-5,TGCGCCAGCAGCTTGCGTTCAGGACAGGGGAGTGGAGAGACCCAGTACTTC,CASSLRSGQGSGETQYF
.,TRBV6-5,.,TRBJ2-2,TGTGCCAGCAGTTACCGGGCGCCCACCGGGGAGCTGTTTTTT,CASSYRAPTGELFF
.,TRBV11-1,.,TRBJ1-1,TGTGCCAGCAGCTTAAATGCAGGGTTTACTGAAGCTTTCTTT,CASSLNAGFTEAFF
few,TRBV7-9,TRBD1,TRBJ2-7,TGTGCCAGCAGCTCAAGACAGGGAAGCGAGCAGTACTTC,CASSSRQGSEQYF
.,TRBV30,.,TRBJ2-5,TGTGCCTGGAGTGTACTAAGGGGGGCGGTAATCTCGGAGACCCAGTACTTC,CAWSVLRGAVISETQYF
.,TRBV15,TRBD1,TRBJ1-6,TGTGCCACCAGCTTGGACAGGATGTATTCACCCCTCCACTTT,CATSLDRMYSPLHF
many,TRBV5-1,.,TRBJ2-7,TGCGCCAGCAGCTTGGAGGGGCGCTACGAGCAGTACTTC,CASSLEGRYEQYF
.,TRBV11-2,.,TRBJ2-2,TGTGCCGGCGGGGTTAACACCGGGGAGCTGTTTTTT,CAGGVNTGELFF